The clone carrying this T cell receptor (beta chain) occurred a few times. There are 13 residues in the CDR3. From germline, CDR1 is MNHEY and CDR2 SVGAGI. V was shortened by 6 bases and J by 0 bases, with 8 bases between the two germline ends. This sample is drawn from a study of T-cell memory formation after mild COVID-19. Study-level background: TCR clustering was largely donor specific.

One entry per CDR3 protein results from TCRdb running MiXCR on the 5' RACE reads. The sample has approximately 250,000 distinct CDR3 sequences; over 15% are singletons. The sequencing sample was made of PBMCs or a T cell subset sorted from them (not recorded which). This clonotype was sampled from a man between 18 and 35 years old who had mild COVID-19 (a few samples of this study predate the infection). Cell type and time point are not known. This chain uses TRBV6-5 with TRBJ1-1; D remains unclear. The DNA of the CDR3 is TGTGCCAGCAGGGAGGGCATGAACACTGAAGCTTTCTTT. Protein product: CASREGMNTEAFF.